A selection of T cell receptor beta chains follows, all from one sample in a study of cytomegalovirus exposure and HLA in healthy donors. Measured with immunoSEQ multiplex PCR; TCRdb has only the in-frame clones, and not every one. The table records about 120,000 clones, roughly 76% of them present only once. The sample consisted of PBMCs. Receptors originate from a young man in good health and CMV-seronegative. Both conserved end residues are part of each CDR3. The order of the fields is J gene, clone size, V gene, D gene, CDR3 DNA, CDR3 protein. A D gene is named only where the DNA matches it firmly. For some rows the clone size is stated as once, few or many, or as a class when expanded; others skip it.

>TRBJ2-3|-|TRBV5-4|-
TGTGCCAGCAGCTCGTCGGCAGGCTCCACAGATACGCAGTATTTT
CASSSSAGSTDTQYF
>TRBJ2-5|-|TRBV7-9|TRBD2
TGTGCCAGCAGCGAACAGCGGGGTAAAGAGATCCAGTACTTC
CASSEQRGKEIQYF
>TRBJ2-7|-|TRBV7-2|-
TGTGCCAGCACTATCCCCGTGGTGAACGAGCAGTACTTC
CASTIPVVNEQYF
>TRBJ1-5|-|TRBV28|-
TGTGCCAGCAGGGAAGGAGGGACTGATCAGCCCCAGCATTTT
CASREGGTDQPQHF
>TRBJ1-4|-|TRBV18|-
TGTGCCAGCTCACCACCAGACACGATCGAAAAACTGTTTTTT
CASSPPDTIEKLFF
>TRBJ2-3|-|TRBV19|TRBD2
TGTGCCTCGACTAGCGGGGGATACGATACGCAGTATTTT
CASTSGGYDTQYF
>TRBJ2-3|-|TRBV28|TRBD2
TGTGCCAGCAGTTCACTGCAGCGGGGGGCGGGGGATACGCAGTATTTT
CASSSLQRGAGDTQYF
>TRBJ1-4|-|TRBV28|-
TGTGCCAGCAGCTCAAGGCGCGCTGGATTTCTAGGTGAAAAACTGTTTTTT
CASSSRRAGFLGEKLFF
>TRBJ1-2|-|TRBV4-3|-
TGCGCCAGCAGCCAAGCAGCAAGTCTCGGGGGCTATGGCTACACCTTC
CASSQAASLGGYGYTF
>TRBJ1-4|-|TRBV19|-
TGTGCCAGTCGGGCCCGGGGCGAGGCGGGAACCCAGAGTAATGAAAAACTGTTTTTT
CASRARGEAGTQSNEKLFF
>TRBJ2-5|-|TRBV19|-
TGTGCCAGTAAAAGGTCAGGGATGAATCAAGAGACCCAGTACTTC
CASKRSGMNQETQYF
>TRBJ1-2|-|TRBV5-4|TRBD1
TGTGCCAGCAGTATGGCAGGGGGCGCCGGTTATGGCTACACCTTC
CASSMAGGAGYGYTF
>TRBJ2-3|-|TRBV28|-
TGTGCCAGCAGTCCTGGGCAGGGGTTCAGCACAGATACGCAGTATTTT
CASSPGQGFSTDTQYF
>TRBJ2-6|few|TRBV11-3|TRBD1
TGTGCCAGCAGCCCAGGGGGCTCTGGGGCCAACGTCCTGACTTTC
CASSPGGSGANVLTF
>TRBJ2-7|-|TRBV30|TRBD1
TGTGCCTGGAAGCCGGGGACAGGGATCTCCTACGAGCAGTACTTC
CAWKPGTGISYEQYF